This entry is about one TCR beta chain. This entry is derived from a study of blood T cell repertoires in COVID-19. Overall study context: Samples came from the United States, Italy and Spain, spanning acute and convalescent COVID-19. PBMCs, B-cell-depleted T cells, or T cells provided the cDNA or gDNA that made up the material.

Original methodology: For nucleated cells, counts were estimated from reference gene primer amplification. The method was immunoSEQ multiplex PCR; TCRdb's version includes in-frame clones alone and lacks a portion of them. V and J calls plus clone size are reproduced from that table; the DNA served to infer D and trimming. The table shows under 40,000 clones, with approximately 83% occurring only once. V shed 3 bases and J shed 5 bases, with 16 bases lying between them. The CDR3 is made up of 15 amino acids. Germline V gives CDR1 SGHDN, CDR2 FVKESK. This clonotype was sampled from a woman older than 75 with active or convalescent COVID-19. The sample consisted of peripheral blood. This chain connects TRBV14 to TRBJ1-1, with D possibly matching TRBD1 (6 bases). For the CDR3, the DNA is TGTGCCAGCAGCCAGTACAGGGATTTAGATACTGAAGCTTTCTTT. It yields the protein CASSQYRDLDTEAFF. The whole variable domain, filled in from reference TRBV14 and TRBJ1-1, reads EAGVTQFPSHSVIEKGQTVTLRCDPISGHDNLYWYRRVMGKEIKFLLHFVKESKQDESGMPNNRFLAERTGGTYSTLKVQPAELEDSGVYFCASSQYRDLDTEAFFGQGTRLTVV.